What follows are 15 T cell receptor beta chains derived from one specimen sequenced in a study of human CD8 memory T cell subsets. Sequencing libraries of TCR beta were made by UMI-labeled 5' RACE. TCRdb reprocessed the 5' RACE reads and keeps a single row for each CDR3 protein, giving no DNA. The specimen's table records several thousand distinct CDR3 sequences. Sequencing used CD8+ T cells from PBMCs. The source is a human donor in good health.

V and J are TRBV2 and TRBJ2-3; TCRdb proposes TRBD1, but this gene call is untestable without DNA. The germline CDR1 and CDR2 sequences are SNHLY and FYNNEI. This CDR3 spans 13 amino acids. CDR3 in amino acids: CASSWGSTDTQYF. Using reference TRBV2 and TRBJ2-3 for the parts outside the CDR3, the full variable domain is EPEVTQTPSHQVTQMGQEVILRCVPISNHLYFYWYRQILGQKVEFLVSFYNNEISEKSEIFDDQFSVERPDGSNFTLKIRSTKLEDSAMYFCASSWGSTDTQYFGPGTRLTVL.

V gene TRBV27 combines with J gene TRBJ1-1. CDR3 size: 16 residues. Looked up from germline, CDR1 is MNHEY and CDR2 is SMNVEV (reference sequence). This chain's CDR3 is CASSLSVGQRNTEAFF.

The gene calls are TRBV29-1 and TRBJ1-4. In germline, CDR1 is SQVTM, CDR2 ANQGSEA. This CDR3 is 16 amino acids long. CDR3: CSVLSLGFEANEKLFF.

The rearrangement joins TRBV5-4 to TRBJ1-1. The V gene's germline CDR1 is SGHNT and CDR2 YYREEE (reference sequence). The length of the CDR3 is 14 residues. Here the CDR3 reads CASSLGHLNTEAFF.

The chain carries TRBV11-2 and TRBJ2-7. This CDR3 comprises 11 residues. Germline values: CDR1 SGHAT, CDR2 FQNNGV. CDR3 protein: CASSYHYEQYF.

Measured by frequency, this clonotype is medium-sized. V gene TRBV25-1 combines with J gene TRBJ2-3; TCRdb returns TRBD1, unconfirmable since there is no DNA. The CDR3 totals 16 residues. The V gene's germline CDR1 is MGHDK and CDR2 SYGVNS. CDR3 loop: CASSEWATGSTDTQYF. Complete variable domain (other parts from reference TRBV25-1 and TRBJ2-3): EADIYQTPRYLVIGTGKKITLECSQTMGHDKMYWYQQDPGMELHLIHYSYGVNSTEKGDLSSESTVSRIRTEHFPLTLESARPSHTSQYLCASSEWATGSTDTQYFGPGTRLTVL.

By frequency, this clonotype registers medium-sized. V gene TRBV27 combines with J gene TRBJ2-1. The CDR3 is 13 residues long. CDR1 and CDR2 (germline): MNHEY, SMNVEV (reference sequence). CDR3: CASSSRTRNEQFF.

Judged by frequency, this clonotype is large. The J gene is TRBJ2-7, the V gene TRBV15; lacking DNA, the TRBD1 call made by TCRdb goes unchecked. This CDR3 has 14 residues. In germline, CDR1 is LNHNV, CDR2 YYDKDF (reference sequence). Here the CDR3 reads CATSRELGGHEQYF.

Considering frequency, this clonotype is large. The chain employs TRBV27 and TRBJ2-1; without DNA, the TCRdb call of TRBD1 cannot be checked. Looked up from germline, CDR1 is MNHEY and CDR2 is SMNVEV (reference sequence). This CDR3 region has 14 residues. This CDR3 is CASSTHRGYNEQFF.

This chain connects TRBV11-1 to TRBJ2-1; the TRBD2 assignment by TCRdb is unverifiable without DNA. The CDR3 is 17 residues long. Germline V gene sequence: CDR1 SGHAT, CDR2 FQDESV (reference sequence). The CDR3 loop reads CASSLVGLAGPYNEQFF.

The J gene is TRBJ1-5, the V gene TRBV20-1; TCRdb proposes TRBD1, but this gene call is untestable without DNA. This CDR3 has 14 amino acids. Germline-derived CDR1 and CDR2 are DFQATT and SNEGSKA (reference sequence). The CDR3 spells CSASPGDSNQPQHF.

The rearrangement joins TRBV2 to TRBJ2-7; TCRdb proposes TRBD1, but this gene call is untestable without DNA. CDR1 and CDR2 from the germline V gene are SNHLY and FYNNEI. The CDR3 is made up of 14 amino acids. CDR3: CASSPPRTDYEQYF.

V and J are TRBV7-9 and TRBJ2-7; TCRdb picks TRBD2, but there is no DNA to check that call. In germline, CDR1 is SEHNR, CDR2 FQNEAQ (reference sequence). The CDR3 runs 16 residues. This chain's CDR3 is CASSPPPSPSSYEQYF.

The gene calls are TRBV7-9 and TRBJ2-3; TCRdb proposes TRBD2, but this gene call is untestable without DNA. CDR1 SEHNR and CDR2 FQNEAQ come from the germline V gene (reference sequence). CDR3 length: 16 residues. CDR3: CASSLDWLAGADTQYF. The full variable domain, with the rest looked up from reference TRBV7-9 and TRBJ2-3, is DTGVSQNPRHKITKRGQNVTFRCDPISEHNRLYWYRQTLGQGPEFLTYFQNEAQLEKSRLLSDRFSAERPKGSFSTLEIQRTEQGDSAMYLCASSLDWLAGADTQYFGPGTRLTVL.

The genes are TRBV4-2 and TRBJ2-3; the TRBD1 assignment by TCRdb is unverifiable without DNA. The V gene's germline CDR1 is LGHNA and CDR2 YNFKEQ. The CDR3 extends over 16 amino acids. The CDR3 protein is CASSQEPGAGPDTQYF.